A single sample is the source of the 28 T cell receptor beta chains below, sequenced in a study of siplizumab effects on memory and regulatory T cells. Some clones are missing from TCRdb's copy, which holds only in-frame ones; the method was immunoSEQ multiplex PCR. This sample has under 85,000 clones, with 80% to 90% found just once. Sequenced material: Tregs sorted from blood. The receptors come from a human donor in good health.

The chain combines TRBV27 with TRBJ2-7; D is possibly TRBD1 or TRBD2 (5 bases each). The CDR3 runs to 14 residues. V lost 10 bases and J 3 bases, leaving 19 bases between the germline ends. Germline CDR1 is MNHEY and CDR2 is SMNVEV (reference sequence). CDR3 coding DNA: TGTGCCACCTCGACAGTTTTTGAGGGCTACGAGCAGTACTTC. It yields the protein CATSTVFEGYEQYF.

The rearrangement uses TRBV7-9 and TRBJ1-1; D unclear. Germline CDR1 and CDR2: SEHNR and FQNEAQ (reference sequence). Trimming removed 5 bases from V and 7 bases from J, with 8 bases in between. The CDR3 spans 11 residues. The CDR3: CASSLLSEAFF. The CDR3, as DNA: TGTGCCAGCAGCCTATTGAGTGAAGCTTTCTTT.

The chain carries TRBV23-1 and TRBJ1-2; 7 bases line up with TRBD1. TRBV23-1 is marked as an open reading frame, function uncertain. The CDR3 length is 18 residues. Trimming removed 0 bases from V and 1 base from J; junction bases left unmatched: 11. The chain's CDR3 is CASSQSCHRGANNYGYTF. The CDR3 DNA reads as TGCGCCAGCAGTCAATCCTGCCACAGGGGCGCTAATAACTATGGCTACACCTTC.

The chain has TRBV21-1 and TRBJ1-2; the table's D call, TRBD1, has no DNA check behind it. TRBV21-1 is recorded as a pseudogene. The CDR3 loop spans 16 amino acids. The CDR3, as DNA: TGTGCCAGCAGCAAGGGGTCGGACAGGTCGTGCTATGGCTACACCTTC. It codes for CASSKGSDRSCYGYTF.

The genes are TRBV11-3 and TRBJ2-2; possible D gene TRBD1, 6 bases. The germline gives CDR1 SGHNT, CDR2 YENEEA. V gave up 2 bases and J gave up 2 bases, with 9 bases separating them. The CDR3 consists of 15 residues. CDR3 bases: TGTGCCAGCAGCTTACAGGGGCGTAACACCGGGGAGCTGTTTTTT. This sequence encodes CASSLQGRNTGELFF.

CDR3 residues: CASSPKTGQPSGANVLTF. The CDR3 nucleotides are TGCGCCAGCAGCCCCAAAACGGGACAGCCTTCTGGGGCCAACGTCCTGACTTTC. The chain couples TRBV4-3 to TRBJ2-6, with TRBD1 identical over 7 bases. This CDR3 has 18 amino acids. Looked up from germline, CDR1 is LGHNA and CDR2 is YSLEER. V lost 4 bases, J lost 1 base, and 10 bases stayed unmatched.

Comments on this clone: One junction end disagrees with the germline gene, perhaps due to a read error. The CDR3 spells CATSRYPGQGYGQYF. CDR3 in DNA: TGTGCCACCAGCAGATACCCGGGACAGGGTTACGGGCAGTACTTC. J is TRBJ2-7 and V is TRBV15, with TRBD1 matching 9 bases. The CDR3 runs 15 residues. Germline values: CDR1 LNHNV, CDR2 YYDKDF (reference sequence).

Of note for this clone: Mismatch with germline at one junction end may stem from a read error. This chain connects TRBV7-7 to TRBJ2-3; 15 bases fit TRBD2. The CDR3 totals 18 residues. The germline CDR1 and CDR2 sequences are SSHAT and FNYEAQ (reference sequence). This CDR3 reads CASSPARGTSGRTDTQYF. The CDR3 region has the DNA TGTGCTAGCAGCCCTGCCCGAGGGACTAGCGGGAGGACAGATACGCAGTATTTT.

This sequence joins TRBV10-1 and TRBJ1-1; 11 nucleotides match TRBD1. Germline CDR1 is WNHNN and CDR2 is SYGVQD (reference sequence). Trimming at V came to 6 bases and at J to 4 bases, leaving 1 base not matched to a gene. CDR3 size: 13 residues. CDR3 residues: CASSGTGGTEAFF. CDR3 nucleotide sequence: TGCGCCAGCAGCGGGACAGGGGGCACTGAAGCTTTCTTT.

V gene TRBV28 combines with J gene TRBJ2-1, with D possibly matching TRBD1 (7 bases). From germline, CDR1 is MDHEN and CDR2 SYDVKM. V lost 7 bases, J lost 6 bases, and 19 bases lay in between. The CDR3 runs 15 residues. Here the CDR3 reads CASTSPRQGGNEQFF. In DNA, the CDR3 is TGTGCCAGCACCTCCCCAAGGCAGGGGGGCAATGAGCAGTTCTTC.

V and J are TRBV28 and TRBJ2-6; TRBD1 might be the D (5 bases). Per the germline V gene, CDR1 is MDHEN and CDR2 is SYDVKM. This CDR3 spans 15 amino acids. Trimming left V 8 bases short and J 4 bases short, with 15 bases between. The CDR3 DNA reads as TGTGCCAGCGGCCAAGGGGTGGCGGGGGCCAACGTCCTGACTTTC. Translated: CASGQGVAGANVLTF.

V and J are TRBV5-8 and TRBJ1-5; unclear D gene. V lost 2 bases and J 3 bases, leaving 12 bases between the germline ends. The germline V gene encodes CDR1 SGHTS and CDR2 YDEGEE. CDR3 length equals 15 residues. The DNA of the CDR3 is TGTGCCAGCAGCTTCCGGGCCTTACTCAATCAGCCCCAGCATTTT. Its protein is CASSFRALLNQPQHF.

This CDR3 is CASSQVWTGLAGIGPDTQYF. The CDR3 nucleotides are TGCGCCAGCAGCCAAGTATGGACTGGACTAGCGGGGATCGGGCCGGATACGCAGTATTTT. V and J are TRBV4-1 and TRBJ2-3, with TRBD2 matching 12 bases. J gave up 6 bases and V 1 base, and 17 bases lay outside the gene matches. CDR1 is MGHRA, CDR2 YSYEKL, per germline. This CDR3 spans 20 amino acids.

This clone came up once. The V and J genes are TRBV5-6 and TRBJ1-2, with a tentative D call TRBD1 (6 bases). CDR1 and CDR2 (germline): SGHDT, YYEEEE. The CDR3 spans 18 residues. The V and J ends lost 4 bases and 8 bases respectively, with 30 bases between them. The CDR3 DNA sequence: TGTGCCAGCAGCCATGCAAAACCCTCCCGGGACATAAGACGGGGCTACACCTTC. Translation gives CASSHAKPSRDIRRGYTF.

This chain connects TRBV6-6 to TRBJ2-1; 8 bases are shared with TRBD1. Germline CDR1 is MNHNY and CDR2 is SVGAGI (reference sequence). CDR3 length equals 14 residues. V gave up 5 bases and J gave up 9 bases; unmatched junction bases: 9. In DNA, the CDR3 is TGTGCCAGCAGTGCGCCGGGACAGGTTATTGAGCAGTTCTTC. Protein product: CASSAPGQVIEQFF.

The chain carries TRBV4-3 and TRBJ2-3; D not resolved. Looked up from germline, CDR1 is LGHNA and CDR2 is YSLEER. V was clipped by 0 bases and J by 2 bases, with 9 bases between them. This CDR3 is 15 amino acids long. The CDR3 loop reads CASSQDRPDTDTQYF. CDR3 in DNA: TGCGCCAGCAGCCAAGATCGTCCGGACACAGATACGCAGTATTTT.

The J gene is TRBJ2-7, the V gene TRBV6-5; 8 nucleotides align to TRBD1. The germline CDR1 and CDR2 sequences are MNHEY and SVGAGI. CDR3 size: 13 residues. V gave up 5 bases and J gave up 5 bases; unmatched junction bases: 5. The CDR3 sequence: CASSRTGRNEQYF. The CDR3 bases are TGTGCCAGCAGTCGGACAGGGAGGAACGAGCAGTACTTC.

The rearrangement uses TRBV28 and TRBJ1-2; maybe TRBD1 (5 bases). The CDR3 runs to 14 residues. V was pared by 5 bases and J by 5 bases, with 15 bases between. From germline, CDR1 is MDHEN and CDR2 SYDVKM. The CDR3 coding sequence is TGTGCCAGCAGTGACTCGACAGAGTTTTATGGCTACACCTTC. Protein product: CASSDSTEFYGYTF.

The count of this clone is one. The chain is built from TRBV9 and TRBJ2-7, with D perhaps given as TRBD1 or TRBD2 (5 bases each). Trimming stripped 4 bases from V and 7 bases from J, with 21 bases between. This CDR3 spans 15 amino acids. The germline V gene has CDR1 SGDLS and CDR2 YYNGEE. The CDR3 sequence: CASSRDVHPVEEQYF. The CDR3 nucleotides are TGTGCCAGCAGCCGGGACGTCCATCCTGTCGAGGAGCAGTACTTC. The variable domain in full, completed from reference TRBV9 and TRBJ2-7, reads DSGVTQTPKHLITATGQRVTLRCSPRSGDLSVYWYQQSLDQGLQFLIQYYNGEERAKGNILERFSAQQFPDLHSELNLSSLELGDSALYFCASSRDVHPVEEQYFGPGTRLTVT.

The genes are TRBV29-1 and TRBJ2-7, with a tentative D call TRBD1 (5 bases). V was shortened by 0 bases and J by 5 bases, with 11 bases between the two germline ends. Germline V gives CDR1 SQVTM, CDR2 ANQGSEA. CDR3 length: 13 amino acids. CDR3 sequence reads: CSVEDQRGDEQYF. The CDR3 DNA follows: TGCAGCGTTGAAGATCAAAGGGGCGACGAGCAGTACTTC.

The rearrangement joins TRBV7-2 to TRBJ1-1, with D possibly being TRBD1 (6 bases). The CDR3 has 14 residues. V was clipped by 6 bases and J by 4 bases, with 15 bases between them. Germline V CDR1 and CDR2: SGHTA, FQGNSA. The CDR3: CASRFTGPRTEAFF. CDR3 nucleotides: TGTGCCAGCAGATTTACAGGGCCGCGCACTGAAGCTTTCTTT.

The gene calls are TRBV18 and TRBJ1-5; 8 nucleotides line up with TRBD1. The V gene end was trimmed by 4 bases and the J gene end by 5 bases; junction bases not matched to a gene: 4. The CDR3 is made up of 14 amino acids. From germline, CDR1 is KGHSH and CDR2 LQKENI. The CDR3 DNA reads TGTGCCAGCTCACAGACAGGGGTCCATCAGCCCCAGCATTTT. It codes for CASSQTGVHQPQHF. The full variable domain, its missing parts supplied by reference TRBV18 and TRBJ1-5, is NAGVMQNPRHLVRRRGQEARLRCSPMKGHSHVYWYRQLPEEGLKFMVYLQKENIIDESGMPKERFSAEFPKEGPSILRIQQVVRGDSAAYFCASSQTGVHQPQHFGDGTRLSIL.

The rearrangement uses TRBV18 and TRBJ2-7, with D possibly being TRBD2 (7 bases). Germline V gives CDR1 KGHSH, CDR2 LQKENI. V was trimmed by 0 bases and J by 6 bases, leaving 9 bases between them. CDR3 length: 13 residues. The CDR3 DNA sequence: TGTGCCAGCTCACCACCGGGGGGGCGCGAGCAGTACTTC. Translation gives CASSPPGGREQYF.

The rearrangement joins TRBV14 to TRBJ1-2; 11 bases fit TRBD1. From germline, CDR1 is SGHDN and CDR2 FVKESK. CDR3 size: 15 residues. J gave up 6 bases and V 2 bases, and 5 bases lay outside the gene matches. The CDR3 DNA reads TGTGCCAGCAGCCAAATACGGACAGGGGGCCATGGCTACACCTTC. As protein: CASSQIRTGGHGYTF.

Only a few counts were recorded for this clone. Here the CDR3 DNA reads TGTGCCAGCACCACAGGACAGGGCCACACCGGGGAGCTGTTTTTT. Protein sequence: CASTTGQGHTGELFF. V usage is TRBV9 and J usage is TRBJ2-2, with TRBD1 identical over 8 bases. Germline assignment: CDR1 SGDLS and CDR2 YYNGEE. The V segment lost 6 bases and the J segment 3 bases; nucleotides outside the gene matches: 7. CDR3 size: 15 residues.

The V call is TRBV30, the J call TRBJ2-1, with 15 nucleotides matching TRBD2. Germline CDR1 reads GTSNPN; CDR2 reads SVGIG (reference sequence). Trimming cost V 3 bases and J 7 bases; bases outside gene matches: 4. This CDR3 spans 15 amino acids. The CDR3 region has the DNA TGTGCCTGGAGCGGACTAGCGGGAGGGGGTAATGAGCAGTTCTTC. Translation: CAWSGLAGGGNEQFF.

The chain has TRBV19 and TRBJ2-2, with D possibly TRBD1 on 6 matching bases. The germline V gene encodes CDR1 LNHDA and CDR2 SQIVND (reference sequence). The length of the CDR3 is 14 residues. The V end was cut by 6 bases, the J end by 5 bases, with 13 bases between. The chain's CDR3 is CASSRGVGTGELFF. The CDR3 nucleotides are TGTGCCAGTAGCAGGGGAGTAGGAACCGGGGAGCTGTTTTTT.

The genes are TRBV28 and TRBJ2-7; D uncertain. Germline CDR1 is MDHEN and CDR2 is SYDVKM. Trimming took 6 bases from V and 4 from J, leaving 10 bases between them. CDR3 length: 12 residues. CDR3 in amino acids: CASSPTAYEQYF. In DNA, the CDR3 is TGTGCCAGCAGCCCCACCGCTTACGAGCAGTACTTC. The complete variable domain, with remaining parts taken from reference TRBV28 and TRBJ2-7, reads DVKVTQSSRYLVKRTGEKVFLECVQDMDHENMFWYRQDPGLGLRLIYFSYDVKMKEKGDIPEGYSVSREKKERFSLILESASTNQTSMYLCASSPTAYEQYFGPGTRLTVT.